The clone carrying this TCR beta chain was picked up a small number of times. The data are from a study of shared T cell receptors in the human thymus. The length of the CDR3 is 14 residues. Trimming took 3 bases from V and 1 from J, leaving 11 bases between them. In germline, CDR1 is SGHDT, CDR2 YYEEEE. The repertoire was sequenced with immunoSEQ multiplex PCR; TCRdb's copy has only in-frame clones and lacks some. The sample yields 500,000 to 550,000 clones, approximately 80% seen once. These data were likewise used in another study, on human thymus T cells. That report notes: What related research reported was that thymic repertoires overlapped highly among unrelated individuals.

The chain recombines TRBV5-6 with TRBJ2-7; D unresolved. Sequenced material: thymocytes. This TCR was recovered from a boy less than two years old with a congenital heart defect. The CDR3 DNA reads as TGTGCCAGCAGCTCGGTTGTCAAGTCCTACGAGCAGTACTTC. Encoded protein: CASSSVVKSYEQYF.